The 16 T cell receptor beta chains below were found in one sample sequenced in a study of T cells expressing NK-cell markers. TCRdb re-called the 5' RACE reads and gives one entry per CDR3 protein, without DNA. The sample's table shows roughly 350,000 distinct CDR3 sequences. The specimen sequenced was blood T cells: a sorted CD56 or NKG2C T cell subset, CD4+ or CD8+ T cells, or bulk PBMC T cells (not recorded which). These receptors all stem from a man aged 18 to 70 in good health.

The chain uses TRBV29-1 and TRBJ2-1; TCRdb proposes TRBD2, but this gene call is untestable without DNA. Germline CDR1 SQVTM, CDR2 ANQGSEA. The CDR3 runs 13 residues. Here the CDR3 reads CSGAGGIYNEQFF.

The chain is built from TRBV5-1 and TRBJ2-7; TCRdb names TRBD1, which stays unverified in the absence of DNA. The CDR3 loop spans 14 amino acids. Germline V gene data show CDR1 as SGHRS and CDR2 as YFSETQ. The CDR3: CASSLDRGLEEQYF.

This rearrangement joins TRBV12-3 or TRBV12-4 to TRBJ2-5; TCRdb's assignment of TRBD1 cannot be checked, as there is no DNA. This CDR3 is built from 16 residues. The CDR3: CASSDTGGGGQETQYF.

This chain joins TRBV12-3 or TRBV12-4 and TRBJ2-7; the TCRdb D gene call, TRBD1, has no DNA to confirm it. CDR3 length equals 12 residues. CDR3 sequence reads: CASRGQGREQYF.

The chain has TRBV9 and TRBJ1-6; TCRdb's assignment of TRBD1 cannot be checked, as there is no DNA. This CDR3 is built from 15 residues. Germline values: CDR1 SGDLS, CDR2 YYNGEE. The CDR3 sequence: CASSVDGGDGSPLHF.

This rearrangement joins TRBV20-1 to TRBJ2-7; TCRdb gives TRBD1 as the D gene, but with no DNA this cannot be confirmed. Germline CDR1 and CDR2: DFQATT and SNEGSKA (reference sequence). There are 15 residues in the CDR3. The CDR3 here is CSARDYRAGSYEQYF.

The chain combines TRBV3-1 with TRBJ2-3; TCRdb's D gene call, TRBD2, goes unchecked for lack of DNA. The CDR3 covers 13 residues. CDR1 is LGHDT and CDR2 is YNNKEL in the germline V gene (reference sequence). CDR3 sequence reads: CASRLGTTDTQYF.

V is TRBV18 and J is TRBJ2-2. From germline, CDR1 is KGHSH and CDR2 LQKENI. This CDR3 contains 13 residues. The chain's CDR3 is CASSQHNTGELFF.

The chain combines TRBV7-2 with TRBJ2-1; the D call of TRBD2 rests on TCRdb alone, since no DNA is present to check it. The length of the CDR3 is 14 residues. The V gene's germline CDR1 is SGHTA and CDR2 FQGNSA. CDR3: CASSSGLARNEQFF.

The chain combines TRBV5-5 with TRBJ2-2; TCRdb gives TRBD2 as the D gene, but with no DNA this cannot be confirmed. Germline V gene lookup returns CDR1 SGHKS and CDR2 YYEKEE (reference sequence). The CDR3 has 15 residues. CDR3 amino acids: CASSLGAPDTGELFF.

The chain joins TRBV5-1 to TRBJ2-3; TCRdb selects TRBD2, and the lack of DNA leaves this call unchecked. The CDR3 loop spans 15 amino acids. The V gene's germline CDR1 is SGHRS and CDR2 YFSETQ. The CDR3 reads CASIPTAGGTDTQYF.

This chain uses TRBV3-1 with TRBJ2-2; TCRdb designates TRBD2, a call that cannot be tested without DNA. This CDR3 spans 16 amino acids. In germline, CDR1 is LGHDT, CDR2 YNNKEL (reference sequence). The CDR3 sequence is CASESLSVGSTGELFF.

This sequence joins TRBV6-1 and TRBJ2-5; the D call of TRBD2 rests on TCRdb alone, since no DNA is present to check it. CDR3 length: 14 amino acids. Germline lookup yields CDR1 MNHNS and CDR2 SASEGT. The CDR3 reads CASSPSVAGETQYF.

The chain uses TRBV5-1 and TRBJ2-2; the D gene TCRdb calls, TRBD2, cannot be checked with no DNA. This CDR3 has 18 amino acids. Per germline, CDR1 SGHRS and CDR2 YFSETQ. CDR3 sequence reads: CASSLTSGGLANTGELFF.

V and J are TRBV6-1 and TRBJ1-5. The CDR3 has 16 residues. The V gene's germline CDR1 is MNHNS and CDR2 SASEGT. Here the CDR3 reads CASRAGLDVRDQPQHF.

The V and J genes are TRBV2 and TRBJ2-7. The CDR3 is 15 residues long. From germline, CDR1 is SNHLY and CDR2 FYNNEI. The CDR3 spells CASSPSDGYSYEQYF.